This T cell receptor (beta chain) came from a study of blood T cell repertoires in COVID-19 (dated by TCRdb to 2018 to 2020). Concerning the study at large: The collaborator samples originated in the United States, Italy and Spain and spanned the acute and convalescent phases of COVID-19. The material from the prospective study consisted of cDNA or gDNA derived from T cells, B-cell-depleted T cells, or PBMCs. Deeply sampled blood TCRbeta repertoires from subjects exposed to, actively infected with, or recovered from COVID-19 were included in the dataset. The repertoires were released in a freely available public database meant as a resource for research on the immune response to SARS-CoV-2. Samples came from the ongoing ImmuneRACE study (first 160 participants) plus 1,254 subjects from 6 global collaborators. Nearly every sample came with metadata listing a de-identified subject ID, COVID-19 status, age in years and sex. Where available, HLA class I and class II types were obtained from metadata supplied by the sample provider rather than from assay-based typing. The paper's findings and limits, for the study overall: The amount of clinical and demographic metadata varied by source and participant and was provided uncurated.

The immunoSEQ Assay, a bias-controlled multiplex PCR, was used to amplify TCRbeta CDR3 regions from genomic DNA. In the paper's pipeline: The number of nucleated cells in each sample was estimated from the amplification of reference gene primers within the assay. Sequence reads were collapsed and filtered to measure the absolute abundance of every unique TCRbeta CDR3 rearrangement. For each sample, productive Simpson clonality was calculated by taking the square root of Simpson's diversity index across productive rearrangements. As stored in TCRdb, this immuneACCESS dataset retains in-frame rearrangements with V and J assigned. A fraction of the clones does not appear; measured against another copy, unresolved V genes explain less than half of the discrepancy, and the remainder lacks a known reason. Clonal size and the V and J genes are those of that table, whereas D and trimming came from the DNA. The table for this sample lists 250,000 or so clones; about 84% of them were counted only once. Less than 2% of the sample goes to the ten largest clones.

Participants in the prospective study were aged about 18 to 90 years, lived in about two dozen United States geographic areas, and enrolled through a virtual design. In the prospective study, participants were assigned to cohorts based on the clinical history participants reported in a screening survey and a study questionnaire. Recovered participants in ImmuneRACE Cohort 3 were defined as having two consecutive negative NP/OP PCR tests, clearance from a healthcare professional, or resolution of symptoms. In the prospective study, mobile phlebotomists collected whole blood, serum and a nasopharyngeal or oropharyngeal swab from each participant. Additional blood draws and questionnaires over an approximately 2-month period could optionally be provided by prospective study participants. Before DNA extraction, prospective study blood samples were shipped either frozen or at room temperature. As for this clone: Its antigen is still unknown. The germline gene is not matched at one end of the junction; a read error may be the cause.

The origin of this receptor is a man in his fifties or sixties who had recovered from COVID-19. Sequenced input: PBMCs or T cells enriched from blood (not recorded which).

Read as DNA, the sequence is TGTGCCAGCAGCCCCTCGGGGGACGGAAATTCCCCCCTCCACTTT. Its amino acids are CASSPSGDGNSPLHF. The V gene is TRBV3-1 (or the pseudogene TRBV3-2) and the J gene is TRBJ1-6; the best D guess is TRBD1, with 5 bases matching. From cysteine to phenylalanine, the CDR3 is 15 amino acids long. The only DNA kept is the CDR3, 45 bases in frame from the first base. According to the germline V gene (reference sequence), CDR1 reads LGHDT and CDR2 reads YNNKEL.